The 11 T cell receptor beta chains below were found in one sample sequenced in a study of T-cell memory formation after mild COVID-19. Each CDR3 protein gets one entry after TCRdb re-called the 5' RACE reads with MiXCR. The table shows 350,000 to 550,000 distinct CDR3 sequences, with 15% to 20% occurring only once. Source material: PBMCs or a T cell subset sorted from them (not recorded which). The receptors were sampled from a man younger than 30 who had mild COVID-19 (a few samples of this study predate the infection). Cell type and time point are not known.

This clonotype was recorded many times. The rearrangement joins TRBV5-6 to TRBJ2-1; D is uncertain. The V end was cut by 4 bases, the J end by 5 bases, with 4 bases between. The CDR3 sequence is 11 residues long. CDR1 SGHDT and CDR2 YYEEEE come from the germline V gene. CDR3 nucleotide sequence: TGTGCCAGCAGCCGGAACAATGAGCAGTTCTTC. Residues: CASSRNNEQFF.

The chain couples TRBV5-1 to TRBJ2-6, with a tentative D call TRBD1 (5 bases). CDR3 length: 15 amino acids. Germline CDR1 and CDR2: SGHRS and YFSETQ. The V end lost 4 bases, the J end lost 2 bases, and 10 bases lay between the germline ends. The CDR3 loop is CASSPVRAGANVLTF. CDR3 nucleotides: TGCGCCAGCAGCCCGGTCAGGGCTGGGGCCAACGTCCTGACTTTC.

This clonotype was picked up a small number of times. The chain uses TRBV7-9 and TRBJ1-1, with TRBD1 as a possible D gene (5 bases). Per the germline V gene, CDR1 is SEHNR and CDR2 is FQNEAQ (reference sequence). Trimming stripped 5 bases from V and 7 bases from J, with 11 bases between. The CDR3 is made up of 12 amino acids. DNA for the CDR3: TGTGCCAGCAGCCTCCGGGACGGTGAAGCTTTCTTT. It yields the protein CASSLRDGEAFF.

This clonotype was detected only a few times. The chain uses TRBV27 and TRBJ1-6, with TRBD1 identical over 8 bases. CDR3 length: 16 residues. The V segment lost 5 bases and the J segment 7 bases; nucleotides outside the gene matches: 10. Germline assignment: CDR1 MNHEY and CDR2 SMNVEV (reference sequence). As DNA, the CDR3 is TGTGCCAGCAGTCTGGTCGGACAGGGAATCAATTCACCCCTCCACTTT. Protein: CASSLVGQGINSPLHF.

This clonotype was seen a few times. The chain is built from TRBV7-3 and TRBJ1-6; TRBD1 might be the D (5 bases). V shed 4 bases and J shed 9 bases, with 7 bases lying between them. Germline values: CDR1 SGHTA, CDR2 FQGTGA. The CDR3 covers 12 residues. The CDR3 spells CASSSGRSPLHF. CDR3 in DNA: TGTGCCAGCAGCTCGGGGCGTTCACCCCTCCACTTT. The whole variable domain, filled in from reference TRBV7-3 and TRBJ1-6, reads GAGVSQTPSNKVTEKGKYVELRCDPISGHTALYWYRQSLGQGPEFLIYFQGTGAADDSGLPNDRFFAVRPEGSVSTLKIQRTERGDSAVYLCASSSGRSPLHFGNGTRLTVT.

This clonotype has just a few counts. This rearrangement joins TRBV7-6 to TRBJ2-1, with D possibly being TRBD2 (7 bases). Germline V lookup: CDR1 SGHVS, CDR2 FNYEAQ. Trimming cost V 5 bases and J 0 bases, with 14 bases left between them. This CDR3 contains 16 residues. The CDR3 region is CASSPRGGVSYNEQFF. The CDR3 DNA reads TGTGCCAGCAGCCCGAGAGGGGGGGTCTCCTACAATGAGCAGTTCTTC.

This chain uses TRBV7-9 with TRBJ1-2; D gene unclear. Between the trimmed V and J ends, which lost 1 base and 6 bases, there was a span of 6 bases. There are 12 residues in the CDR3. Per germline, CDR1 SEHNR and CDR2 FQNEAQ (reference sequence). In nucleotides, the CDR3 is TGTGCCAGCAGCTTAGTTTACGATGGCTACACCTTC. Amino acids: CASSLVYDGYTF.

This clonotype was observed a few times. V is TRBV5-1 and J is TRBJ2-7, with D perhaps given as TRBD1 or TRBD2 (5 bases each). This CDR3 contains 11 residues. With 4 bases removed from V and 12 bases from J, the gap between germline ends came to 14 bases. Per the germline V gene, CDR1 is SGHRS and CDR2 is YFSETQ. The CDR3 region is CASSDPQGPYF. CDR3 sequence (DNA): TGCGCCAGCAGCGACCCCCAGGGACCGTACTTC.

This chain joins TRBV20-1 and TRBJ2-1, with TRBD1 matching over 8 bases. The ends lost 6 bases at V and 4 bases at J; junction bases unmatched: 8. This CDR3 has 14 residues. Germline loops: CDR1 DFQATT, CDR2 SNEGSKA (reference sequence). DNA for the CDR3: TGCAGTGCGACGGGACAGGAAGGGTACAATGAGCAGTTCTTC. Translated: CSATGQEGYNEQFF.

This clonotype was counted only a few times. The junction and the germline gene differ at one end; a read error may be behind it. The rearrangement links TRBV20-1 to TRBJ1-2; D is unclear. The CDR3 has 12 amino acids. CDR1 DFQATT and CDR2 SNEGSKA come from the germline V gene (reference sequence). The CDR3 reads CSARGENYGYTF. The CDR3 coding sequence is TGCAGTGCAAGAGGTGAAAACTATGGCTACACCTTC.

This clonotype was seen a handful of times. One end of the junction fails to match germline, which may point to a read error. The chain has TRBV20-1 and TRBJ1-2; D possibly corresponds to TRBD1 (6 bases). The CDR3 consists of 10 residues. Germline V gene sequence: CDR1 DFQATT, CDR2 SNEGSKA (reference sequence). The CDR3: CSARGQGPVF. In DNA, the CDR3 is TGCAGTGCTAGAGGGCAGGGGCCCGTCTTC.